Listed below are T cell receptor beta chains from one sample, sequenced in a study of CD8+CD57+ T cells in acquired aplastic anemia. MiXCR, run by TCRdb on the reads, gives a single entry per CDR3 protein. The data show approximately 150,000 distinct CDR3 sequences, 71% seen once. Material: sorted CD4+, CD8+, or CD8+CD57+ T cells (not recorded which) from PBMCs. Source of these receptors: a human donor with aplastic anemia. CDR3s include the opening cysteine and the closing phenylalanine or tryptophan. A D gene is named only where the DNA matches it firmly. Clone size is stated in some rows and not others, as once, few, many or a class when expanded.

size	V	J	D	CDR3	DNA
-	TRBV20-1	TRBJ2-3	-	CSARGGADTQYF	TGCAGTGCTAGAGGAGGGGCAGATACGCAGTATTTT
-	TRBV2	TRBJ2-7	TRBD1	CASRTSQGSSYEQYF	TGTGCCAGCAGGACATCACAGGGGAGCTCCTACGAGCAGTACTTC
-	TRBV20-1	TRBJ2-7	-	CSARPIQGPSYEQYF	TGCAGTGCTAGACCGATACAGGGACCCTCCTACGAGCAGTACTTC
-	TRBV9	TRBJ2-1	-	CASSAGDYNEQFF	TGTGCCAGCAGCGCAGGTGACTACAATGAGCAGTTCTTC
-	TRBV12-3/TRBV12-4	TRBJ2-7	-	CASSLTGPEDYEQYF	TGTGCCAGCAGCTTGACGGGACCGGAGGACTACGAGCAGTACTTC
many	TRBV15	TRBJ2-5	-	CATSRVPISQETQYF	TGTGCCACCAGCAGAGTCCCGATCTCCCAAGAGACCCAGTACTTC
few	TRBV6-1	TRBJ1-1	-	CASSVGEGTTEAFF	TGTGCCAGCAGTGTCGGCGAGGGTACCACTGAAGCTTTCTTT
-	TRBV11-3	TRBJ2-5	TRBD2	CASSRLGLGGETQYF	TGTGCCAGCAGCCGTTTGGGACTAGGCGGAGAGACCCAGTACTTC
-	TRBV5-1	TRBJ2-1	-	CASSLNPSYEQFF	TGTGCCAGCAGCTTAAACCCCTCCTATGAGCAGTTCTTC
-	TRBV19	TRBJ1-1	-	CASSGYRVGMNTEAFF	TGTGCCAGTAGTGGGTACAGGGTCGGAATGAACACTGAAGCTTTCTTT
-	TRBV9	TRBJ2-1	TRBD2	CASGEGLAGGNEQFF	TGCGCCAGCGGCGAAGGACTAGCGGGTGGCAATGAGCAGTTCTTC
-	TRBV12-3/TRBV12-4	TRBJ1-2	-	CASSCQGCYGYTF	TGTGCCAGCAGTTGCCAGGGGTGCTATGGCTACACCTTC
-	TRBV19	TRBJ1-6	-	CASRSTTANSPLHF	TGCGCCAGCAGGTCGACCACAGCCAATTCACCCCTCCACTTT
once	TRBV5-1	TRBJ2-7	-	CASSLERTPAYEQYF	TGCGCCAGCAGCCTTGAGAGGACGCCCGCCTACGAGCAGTACTTC
-	TRBV20-1	TRBJ2-3	-	CSAREEGAGMDTDTQYF	TGCAGTGCTAGAGAGGAAGGGGCAGGGATGGACACAGATACGCAGTATTTT
-	TRBV12-5	TRBJ1-2	-	CASGLDRPSEGYTF	TGTGCTAGTGGTTTGGACAGGCCATCGGAGGGCTACACCTTC
few	TRBV20-1	TRBJ2-7	TRBD1	CSASEDRGREQYF	TGCAGTGCTAGTGAGGACAGGGGGCGAGAGCAGTACTTC
few	TRBV20-1	TRBJ2-1	-	CSAKTGSSSYNEQFF	TGCAGTGCAAAGACCGGGTCCAGCTCCTACAATGAGCAGTTCTTC
-	TRBV7-9	TRBJ1-2	TRBD1	CASQSDRGNGYGYTF	TGTGCCAGTCAGTCCGACAGGGGTAATGGCTATGGCTACACCTTC
-	TRBV5-6	TRBJ2-7	TRBD1	CASSLRDRGFSFSYEQYF	TGTGCCAGCAGCTTGCGGGACAGGGGGTTCAGTTTCTCCTACGAGCAGTACTTC
-	TRBV7-2	TRBJ1-5	-	CASSLWEGQPQHF	TGTGCCAGCAGCTTATGGGAGGGTCAGCCCCAGCATTTT
-	TRBV5-6	TRBJ2-3	TRBD1	CASSLQGATQYF	TGTGCCAGCAGCTTGCAGGGGGCTACGCAGTATTTT
-	TRBV2	TRBJ2-5	-	CATIRGGTGPNQEAQYF	TGTGCCACCATCCGGGGGGGGACAGGGCCGAACCAAGAGGCCCAGTACTTC
once	TRBV19	TRBJ1-2	-	CASSTSTANYGYTF	TGTGCCAGTAGTACCTCTACAGCTAACTATGGCTACACCTTC
-	TRBV6-6	TRBJ2-3	-	CASSGQYTDTQYF	TGTGCCAGCAGCGGTCAGTACACAGATACGCAGTATTTT
-	TRBV7-8	TRBJ2-5	TRBD2	CASSLTLAGRAETQYF	TGTGCCAGCAGCTTAACACTAGCGGGGAGAGCGGAGACCCAGTACTTC
many	TRBV3-1	TRBJ2-7	-	CASSQDRAGAYEQYF	TGTGCCAGCAGCCAAGATCGCGCGGGCGCCTACGAGCAGTACTTC
many	TRBV27	TRBJ2-7	TRBD2	CASSRGLLAREQYF	TGTGCCAGCAGCCGGGGACTATTAGCGAGGGAGCAGTACTTC
-	TRBV20-1	TRBJ2-2	TRBD2	CSARAGGPLYTGELFF	TGCAGCGCTAGAGCGGGAGGGCCGCTGTACACCGGGGAGCTGTTTTTT
-	TRBV24-1	TRBJ2-5	TRBD1	CATSGSLGTGVWTQYF	TGTGCCACCAGTGGTTCCCTCGGGACAGGAGTTTGGACCCAGTACTTC
-	TRBV10-3	TRBJ2-3	-	CAIRARANVSTDTQYF	TGTGCCATCAGGGCTAGAGCTAACGTTAGCACAGATACGCAGTATTTT
-	TRBV19	TRBJ1-3	-	CASASGGSGNTIYF	TGTGCCAGTGCATCCGGGGGCTCTGGAAACACCATATATTTT
-	TRBV14	TRBJ1-1	-	CASSQDDVVGTEAFF	TGTGCCAGCAGCCAAGATGATGTGGTCGGCACTGAAGCTTTCTTT
few	TRBV7-9	TRBJ1-6	TRBD1	CASSQFGSATGRISPLHF	TGTGCCAGCAGCCAATTCGGGAGCGCGACAGGGAGGATTTCACCCCTCCACTTT
-	TRBV7-8	TRBJ2-1	-	CASNEGQEFF	TGTGCCAGCAACGAGGGTCAGGAGTTCTTC
-	TRBV15	TRBJ1-1	TRBD1	CATESSRQGRTEAFF	TGTGCCACCGAGTCATCTAGACAGGGTAGGACTGAAGCTTTCTTT
few	TRBV9	TRBJ2-2	-	CATSPGITGELFF	TGTGCCACCAGCCCAGGGATCACCGGGGAGCTGTTTTTT
few	TRBV7-3	TRBJ2-1	-	CASSLQGNEQFF	TGTGCCAGCAGCTTACAGGGTAATGAGCAGTTCTTC
-	TRBV7-7	TRBJ2-7	-	CASSSRQHHYEQYF	TGTGCTAGCAGCTCTCGACAGCATCACTACGAGCAGTACTTC
-	TRBV24-1	TRBJ1-2	TRBD1	CATSTGAGGYTF	TGTGCCACCAGCACAGGGGCGGGAGGCTACACCTTC
-	TRBV7-2	TRBJ1-2	-	CASSQDVGYGYTF	TGTGCCAGCAGCCAGGACGTGGGATATGGCTACACCTTC
-	TRBV9	TRBJ2-3	TRBD1	CASSARTGTTDTQYF	TGTGCCAGCAGCGCCCGGACAGGGACCACAGATACGCAGTATTTT
-	TRBV10-3	TRBJ2-5	-	CAISDSASQETQYF	TGTGCCATCAGTGACTCCGCGAGTCAAGAGACCCAGTACTTC
-	TRBV7-3	TRBJ2-7	-	CASSHGQAPSYEQYF	TGTGCCAGCAGCCACGGGCAGGCGCCTTCCTACGAGCAGTACTTC
-	TRBV7-2	TRBJ1-2	-	CASSPRGGQGYGYTF	TGTGCCAGCAGCCCTCGCGGTGGCCAAGGCTATGGCTACACCTTC
few	TRBV5-1	TRBJ2-1	-	CASSFTGSDEQFF	TGCGCCAGCAGCTTTACAGGGTCTGACGAGCAGTTCTTC
many	TRBV19	TRBJ2-1	-	CASSTLASSYNEQFF	TGTGCCAGTAGTACCCTAGCCAGCTCCTACAATGAGCAGTTCTTC
few	TRBV20-1	TRBJ2-1	-	CSARVRATREQFF	TGCAGTGCTAGAGTTCGGGCTACCAGGGAGCAGTTCTTC
-	TRBV11-2	TRBJ1-2	-	CASSHIRGYTF	TGTGCCAGCAGCCATATACGGGGCTACACCTTC
few	TRBV2	TRBJ1-2	-	CASSRESAGYTF	TGTGCCAGCAGTAGAGAATCCGCTGGCTACACCTTC
-	TRBV20-1	TRBJ2-3	-	CSAIAAPDTQYF	TGCAGTGCTATCGCCGCGCCAGATACGCAGTATTTT
-	TRBV11-2	TRBJ1-2	-	CASSLGGSPYGYTF	TGTGCCAGCAGCTTAGGGGGGAGTCCATATGGCTACACCTTC
few	TRBV29-1	TRBJ2-1	-	CSVEARVGYNEQFF	TGCAGCGTTGAAGCGAGGGTTGGGTACAATGAGCAGTTCTTC
-	TRBV12-3/TRBV12-4	TRBJ1-4	-	CASSLIGVEKLFF	TGTGCCAGCAGTTTAATTGGAGTGGAAAAACTGTTTTTT
-	TRBV29-1	TRBJ2-1	-	CSVSLQGSLYNEQFF	TGCAGCGTCTCACTACAGGGTTCCCTCTACAATGAGCAGTTCTTC
-	TRBV7-2	TRBJ2-7	TRBD2	CASSQPGLAIHEQYF	TGTGCCAGCAGCCAGCCGGGACTAGCGATCCACGAGCAGTACTTC
-	TRBV29-1	TRBJ1-5	TRBD1	CSVARGGDQPQHF	TGCAGCGTTGCCAGGGGGGGCGATCAGCCCCAGCATTTT
-	TRBV5-5	TRBJ2-1	-	CASSFLGGGSEQFF	TGTGCCAGCAGCTTCCTCGGGGGTGGGAGCGAGCAGTTCTTC
many	TRBV6-5	TRBJ2-1	-	CASSYRMEEFF	TGTGCCAGCAGTTACCGTATGGAGGAGTTCTTC
few	TRBV2	TRBJ1-6	TRBD1	CASSRQGSSSPLHF	TGTGCCAGCAGTCGACAGGGTTCTAGTTCACCCCTCCACTTT